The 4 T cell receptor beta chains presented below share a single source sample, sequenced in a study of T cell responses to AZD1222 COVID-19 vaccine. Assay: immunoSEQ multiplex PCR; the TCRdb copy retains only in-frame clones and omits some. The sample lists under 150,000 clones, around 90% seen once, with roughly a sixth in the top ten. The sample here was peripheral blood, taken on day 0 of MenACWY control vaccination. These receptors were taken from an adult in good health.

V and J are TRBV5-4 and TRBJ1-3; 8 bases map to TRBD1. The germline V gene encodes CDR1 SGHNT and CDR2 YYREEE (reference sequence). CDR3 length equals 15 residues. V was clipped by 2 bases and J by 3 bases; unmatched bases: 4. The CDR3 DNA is TGTGCCAGCAGCTTTCAGGGGGCGCGTGGAAACACCATATATTTT. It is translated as CASSFQGARGNTIYF.

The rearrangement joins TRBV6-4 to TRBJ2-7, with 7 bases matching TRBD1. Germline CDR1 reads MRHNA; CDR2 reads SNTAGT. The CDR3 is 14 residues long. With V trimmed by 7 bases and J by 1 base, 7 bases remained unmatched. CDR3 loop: CASIIWGQSYEQYF. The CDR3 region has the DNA TGTGCCAGCATTATTTGGGGACAGTCCTACGAGCAGTACTTC.

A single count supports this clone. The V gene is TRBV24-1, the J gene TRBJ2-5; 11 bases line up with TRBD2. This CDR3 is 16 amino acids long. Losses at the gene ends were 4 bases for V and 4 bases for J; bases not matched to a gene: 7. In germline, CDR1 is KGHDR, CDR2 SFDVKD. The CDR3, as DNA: TGTGCCACCAGTGACTCTAGCGGGAGGTTTGGAGAGACCCAGTACTTC. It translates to CATSDSSGRFGETQYF.

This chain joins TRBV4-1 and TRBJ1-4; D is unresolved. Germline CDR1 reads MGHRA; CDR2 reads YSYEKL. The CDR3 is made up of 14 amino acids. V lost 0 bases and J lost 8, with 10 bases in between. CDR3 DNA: TGCGCCAGCAGCCAAGACGAAGGCTACGAAAAACTGTTTTTT. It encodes CASSQDEGYEKLFF.